This record looks at one TCR beta chain sequence and its context. Its specificity is not known. These data are taken from a study of T cell responses to AZD1222 COVID-19 vaccine. Using immunoSEQ multiplex PCR, the repertoire was profiled, and TCRdb retains in-frame clones only, with some absent. The table lists some 140,000 clones, less than 90% of them singletons. With 1 base removed from V and 0 bases from J, the gap between germline ends came to 8 bases. This CDR3 is 14 amino acids long. In germline, CDR1 is SGHRS, CDR2 YFSETQ. Study-level findings and limits: There were vaccine-associated CD4 TCRs across spike, dominant at 160-218 and 743-854. White British donors predominated, females outnumbered males, and clonal diversity was possibly underestimated.

This sequence joins TRBV5-1 and TRBJ2-7, with D tentatively TRBD1 or TRBD2 (5 bases each). The clonotype was recovered from an adult in good health. Sample: peripheral blood, taken on day 0 of AZD1222 vaccination. The CDR3 sequence is CASSLRGTSYEQYF. CDR3 sequence (DNA): TGCGCCAGCAGCTTGAGAGGGACCTCCTACGAGCAGTACTTC.